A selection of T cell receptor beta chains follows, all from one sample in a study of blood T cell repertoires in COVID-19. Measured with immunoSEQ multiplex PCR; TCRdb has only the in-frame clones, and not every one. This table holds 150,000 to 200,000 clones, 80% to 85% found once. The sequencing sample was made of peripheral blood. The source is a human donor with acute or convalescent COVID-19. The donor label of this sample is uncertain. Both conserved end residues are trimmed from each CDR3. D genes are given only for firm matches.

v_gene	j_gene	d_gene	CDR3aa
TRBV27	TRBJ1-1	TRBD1	ASSVYRGTEAF
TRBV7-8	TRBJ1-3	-	ASGLEEFSGNTIY
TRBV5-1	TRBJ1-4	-	ASSSTGPLRANEKLF
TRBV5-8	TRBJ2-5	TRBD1	ASSPGQGQETQY
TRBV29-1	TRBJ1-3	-	SVDLGAGSGNTIY
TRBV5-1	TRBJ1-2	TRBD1	ASSLGQGIEYGYT
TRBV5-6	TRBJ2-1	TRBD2	ASSYFAGLGRNEQF
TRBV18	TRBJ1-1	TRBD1	ASSPGQVNEAF
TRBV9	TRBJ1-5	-	ASAPGGDYSNQPQH
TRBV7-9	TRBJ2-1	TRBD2	ASSAGTSRNEQF
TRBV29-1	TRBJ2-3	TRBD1	SVAETGVNTQY
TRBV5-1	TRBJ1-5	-	ASSLDASNQPQH
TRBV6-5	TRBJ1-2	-	ASTRGIYGYT
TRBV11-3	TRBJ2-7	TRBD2	ASSLSSGAYEQY
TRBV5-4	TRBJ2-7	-	ASSLGGGGSYEQY
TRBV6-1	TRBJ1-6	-	ASSELPGESPLH
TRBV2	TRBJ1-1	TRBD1	ASTLGTGPSTSGAF
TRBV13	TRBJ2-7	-	ASSLYSREQY
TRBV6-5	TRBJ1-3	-	ASRIEPSSGNTIY
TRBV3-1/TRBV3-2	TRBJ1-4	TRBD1	ASSPILGTGGTNEKLF
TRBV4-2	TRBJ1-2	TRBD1	ASSQPGQDSNYGYT
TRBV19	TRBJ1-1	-	ASSIDRSTEAF
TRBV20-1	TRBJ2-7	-	SASRPGNTYEQY
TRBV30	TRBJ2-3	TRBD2	AWSVLAGGSLTSTDTQY
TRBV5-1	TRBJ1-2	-	ASSKEGRNYGYT
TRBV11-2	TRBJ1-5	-	ASSFGGNQPQH
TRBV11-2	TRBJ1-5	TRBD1	ASSYGQGGQPQH
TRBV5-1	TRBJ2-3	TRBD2	ASSLVPAGGEGNTQY